The clone carrying this T cell receptor beta chain was counted at least ten times. The antigen is undetermined. The sample originates from a study of CD8 T cells in ankylosing spondylitis. Libraries for TCR beta were made by quantitative 5'-RACE with molecular barcodes. Each CDR3 protein gets one entry after TCRdb re-called the 5' RACE reads with MiXCR. The repertoire consists of about 220,000 distinct CDR3 sequences, with more than 5.5% occurring once and the leading ten covering approximately 15%. Regarding the study as a whole: In peripheral blood, disease-linked CD8+ clones occurred at relatively low frequencies. Within ankylosing spondylitis blood, a TCR beta motif made up of fewer than ten highly homologous variants appeared to be characteristic. Matched ankylosing spondylitis synovial fluid reportedly contained a significantly enriched population of disease-linked clones.

The sequenced sample was blood, either unsorted or a sorted T cell fraction (not recorded which). The clonotype originates from a male donor with ankylosing spondylitis.

CDR3 DNA: TGTGCCAGCAGTCCAGATTTAGACAGGGGTGAGCAGTTCTTC. Translation gives CASSPDLDRGEQFF. The chain joins TRBV27 to TRBJ2-1, with 8 nucleotides matching TRBD1. J lost 9 bases, V lost 5 bases, and 9 bases had no gene match. The CDR3 is 14 residues long. Per the germline V gene, CDR1 is MNHEY and CDR2 is SMNVEV (reference sequence).